This T cell receptor beta chain was sequenced during a study of T cells in Graves' hyperthyroidism and ophthalmopathy (dated by TCRdb to between 2018 and 2021). General notes on the study: Peripheral blood samples were taken at the time of initial diagnosis, prior to any treatment. To identify TCR V-J signatures that set the groups apart, the researchers used a discovery cohort of about a hundred patients, made up of approximately 43 with Graves' ophthalmopathy and some 58 with stable Graves' hyperthyroidism. The paper reports TCR Vbeta CDR3 sequencing of fewer than 150 peripheral blood samples: approximately 41 ophthalmopathy, under 80 hyperthyroidism and around 17 progressor patients. The 80 to 100 discovery patients were randomly divided into training and test sets at a 7:3 ratio. In addition, the study compared T-cell repertoires in thyroid tissue and in blood from about 6 Graves' hyperthyroidism patients. Following sampling, methimazole starting at 30 mg daily was given to hyperthyroidism patients, and high-dose intravenous methylprednisolone was given to ophthalmopathy patients. Prospective prediction of ophthalmopathy was tested in an independent validation cohort of approximately 19 hyperthyroidism patients and 17 patients who later progressed to ophthalmopathy.

In its sample, this clonotype was seen a few times. This clone's antigen is unknown. The record has no base qualities; no much larger clone is one base away. The TCR beta CDR3 regions were amplified from RNA transcripts. A first-round RT-PCR of the TCR CDR3 used the HTBI primer set with the Qiagen OneStep RT-PCR kit. A second multiplex PCR round built the libraries, followed by size selection and purification. Sequencing of the libraries was done on an Illumina HiSeq2000 using paired-end 100 bp reads. The authors' analysis ran thus. SOAPnuke was used to process the raw data, with reads discarded if the reads contained adapters or uncalled bases, had a mean Phred below 15, or lacked an exact constant-primer or identifier match. COPE v1.2.5 was used to merge the high-quality paired reads, and each unique nucleotide sequence was defined as a clonotype. Clonotypes were aligned to IMGT TRBV, TRBD and TRBJ reference segments using MiTCR v1.1. The analysis included only V-J combinations with a frequency above 0.0001, which together covered roughly 99% of the repertoires. The TCS score was defined as F50 (clonal expansion) divided by E x V (chaos), with BLOSUM62-based TCRdist calculated between CDR3 peptides within each V-J. Welch's t-statistics and random forest reduced around 510 V-J features to fewer than 15, which were used in a naive Bayes classifier (R e1071). TCRdb reanalyzed the raw reads on its own, using fastp at Q25 for trimming and MiXCR for clone calling, and kept in-frame beta chains. Every CDR3 protein is listed once, alongside the most common genes and DNA of its rows. These V and J calls derive from TCRdb rather than the authors' analysis. Here the sample has roughly 740,000 distinct CDR3 sequences; 15% to 20% occur a single time. Of the sample, under 10% falls within the top ten clones.

Stable Graves' hyperthyroidism was defined as no progression to ophthalmopathy during 18 months of follow-up. Hyperthyroidism patients were newly diagnosed, had a disease duration of under 2 months, and were aged 18 to 65 years. The study excluded patients with uncontrolled infections, other autoimmune diseases, pregnancy or lactation. Clinical symptoms, serum thyroxine and TRAb, thyroid ultrasound, and orbital computed tomography formed the basis for the diagnoses. PBMCs were separated from under 11 ml of fresh peripheral blood using Ficoll-Paque density gradient centrifugation. Total RNA was extracted with Trizol reagent, and quality was checked on an Agilent 2100 Bioanalyzer. Broader findings and caveats from the paper: Most expanded thyroid clonotypes (frequency above 0.001) were also detected in blood, a finding suggesting that blood repertoires may reflect thyroid immune responses. Ophthalmopathy was separated from stable hyperthyroidism by a 13 V-J signature model, with about 86% sensitivity and roughly 81% specificity obtained in cross-validation and 80%/75% obtained in testing. Sample size was not statistically predetermined, and investigators were not blinded to group allocation. In validation, progression to ophthalmopathy was predicted by the model with around 70% sensitivity and 72.22% specificity, a median of approximately 7.1 months before onset.

CDR3 length: 14 amino acids, cysteine to phenylalanine. The retained sequence is limited to the CDR3, 42 bases, with the frame set at the first base. V and J are trimmed by 11 bases and 7 bases, and the gene matches miss 15 bases of the junction. The CDR1 and CDR2 encoded by the germline V gene are MDHEN and SYDVKM. Material for sequencing was blood. This sequence originates from a man aged 18 to 35 with Graves' hyperthyroidism. The sequence joins TRBV28 to TRBJ1-2, with TRBD1 matching 8 junction bases. The DNA sequence reads TGTGCCCACCGGGTCCGGACAGGGAGGGGTGGCTACACCTTC. Translated, this is CAHRVRTGRGGYTF.